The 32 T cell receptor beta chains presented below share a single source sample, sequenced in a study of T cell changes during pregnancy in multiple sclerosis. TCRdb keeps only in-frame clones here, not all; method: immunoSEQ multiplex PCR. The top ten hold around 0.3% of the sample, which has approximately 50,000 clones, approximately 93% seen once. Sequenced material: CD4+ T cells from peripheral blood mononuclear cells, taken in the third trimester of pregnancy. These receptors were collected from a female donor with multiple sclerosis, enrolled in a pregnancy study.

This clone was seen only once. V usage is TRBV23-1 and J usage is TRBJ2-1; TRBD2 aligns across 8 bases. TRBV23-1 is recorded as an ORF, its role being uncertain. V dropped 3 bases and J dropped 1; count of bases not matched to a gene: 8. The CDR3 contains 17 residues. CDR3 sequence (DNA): TGCGCCAGCAGTCAGGATACTAGCGGAAAGTCCTACAATGAGCAGTTCTTC. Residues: CASSQDTSGKSYNEQFF.

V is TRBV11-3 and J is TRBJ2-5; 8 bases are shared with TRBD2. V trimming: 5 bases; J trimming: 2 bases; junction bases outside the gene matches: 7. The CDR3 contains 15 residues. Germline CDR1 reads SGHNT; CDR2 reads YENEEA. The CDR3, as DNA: TGTGCCAGCAGCCCTACCGGGGGGGATCAAGAGACCCAGTACTTC. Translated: CASSPTGGDQETQYF.

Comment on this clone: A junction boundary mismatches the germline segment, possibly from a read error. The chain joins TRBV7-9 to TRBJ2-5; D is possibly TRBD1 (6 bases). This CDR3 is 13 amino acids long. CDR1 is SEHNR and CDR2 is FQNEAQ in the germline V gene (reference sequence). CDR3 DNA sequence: TGTGCCAGCAGCTCAGGGGATACTTCGACCAAGTACTTC. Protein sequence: CASSSGDTSTKYF.

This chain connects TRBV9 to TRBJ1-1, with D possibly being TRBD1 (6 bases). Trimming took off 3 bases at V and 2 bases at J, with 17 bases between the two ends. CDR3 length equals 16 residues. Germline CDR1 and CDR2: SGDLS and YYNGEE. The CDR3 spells CASSARTGFTNTEAFF. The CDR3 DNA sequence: TGTGCCAGCAGCGCCCGTACAGGGTTCACAAACACTGAAGCTTTCTTT.

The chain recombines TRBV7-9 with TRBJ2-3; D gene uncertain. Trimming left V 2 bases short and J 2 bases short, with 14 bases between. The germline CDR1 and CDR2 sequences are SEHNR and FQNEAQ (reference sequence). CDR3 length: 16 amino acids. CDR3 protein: CASSLKIRLNTDTQYF. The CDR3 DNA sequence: TGTGCCAGCAGCTTAAAAATTCGGTTAAACACAGATACGCAGTATTTT.

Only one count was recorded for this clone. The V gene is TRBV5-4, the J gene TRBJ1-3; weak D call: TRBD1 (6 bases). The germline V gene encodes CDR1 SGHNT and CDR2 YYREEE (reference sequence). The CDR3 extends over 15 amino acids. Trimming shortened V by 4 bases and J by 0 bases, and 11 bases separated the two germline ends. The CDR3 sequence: CASSQGQYSGNTIYF. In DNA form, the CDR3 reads TGTGCCAGCAGCCAAGGACAGTACTCTGGAAACACCATATATTTT.

As DNA, the CDR3 is TGTGCCAGCAGTCGATCACAGTCGGTCTTTGGTCAGCCCCAGCATTTT. This gives the protein CASSRSQSVFGQPQHF. The J gene is TRBJ1-5, the V gene TRBV28; no clear D gene. V was clipped by 5 bases and J by 6 bases, with 20 bases between them. This CDR3 region has 16 residues. Germline values: CDR1 MDHEN, CDR2 SYDVKM. The full variable domain, with the rest looked up from reference TRBV28 and TRBJ1-5, is DVKVTQSSRYLVKRTGEKVFLECVQDMDHENMFWYRQDPGLGLRLIYFSYDVKMKEKGDIPEGYSVSREKKERFSLILESASTNQTSMYLCASSRSQSVFGQPQHFGDGTRLSIL.

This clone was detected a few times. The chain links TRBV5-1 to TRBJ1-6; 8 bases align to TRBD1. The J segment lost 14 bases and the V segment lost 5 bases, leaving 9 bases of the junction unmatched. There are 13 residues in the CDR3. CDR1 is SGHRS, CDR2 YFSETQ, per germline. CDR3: CASRTGTGTTLHF. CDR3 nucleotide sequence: TGCGCCAGCAGAACCGGGACAGGTACCACCCTCCACTTT.

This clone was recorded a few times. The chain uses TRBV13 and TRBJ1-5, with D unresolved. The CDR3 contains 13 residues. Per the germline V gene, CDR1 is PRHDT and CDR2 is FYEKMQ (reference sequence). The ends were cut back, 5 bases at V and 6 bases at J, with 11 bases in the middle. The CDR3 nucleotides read TGTGCCAGCAGCCTCTCCCCAGGTCAGCCCCAGCATTTT. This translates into CASSLSPGQPQHF.

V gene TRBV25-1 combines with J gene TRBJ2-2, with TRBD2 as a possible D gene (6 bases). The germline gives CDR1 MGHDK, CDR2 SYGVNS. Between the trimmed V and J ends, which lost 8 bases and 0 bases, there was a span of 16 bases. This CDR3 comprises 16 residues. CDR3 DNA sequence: TGTGCCAGCGGGAGGAGAGGACCGCCGAACACCGGGGAGCTGTTTTTT. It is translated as CASGRRGPPNTGELFF.

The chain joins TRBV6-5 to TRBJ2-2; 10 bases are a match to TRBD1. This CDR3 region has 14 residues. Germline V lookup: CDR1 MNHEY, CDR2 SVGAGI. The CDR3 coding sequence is TGTGCATTCACGACAGGGGGCATCACCGGGGAGCTGTTTTTT. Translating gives CAFTTGGITGELFF.

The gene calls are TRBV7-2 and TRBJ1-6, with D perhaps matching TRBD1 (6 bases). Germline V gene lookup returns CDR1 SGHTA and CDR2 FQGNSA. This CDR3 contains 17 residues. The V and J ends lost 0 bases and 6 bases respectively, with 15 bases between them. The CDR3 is CASSLAARGSSNSPLHF. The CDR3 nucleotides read TGTGCCAGCAGCTTAGCGGCCAGGGGCTCTTCTAATTCACCCCTCCACTTT.

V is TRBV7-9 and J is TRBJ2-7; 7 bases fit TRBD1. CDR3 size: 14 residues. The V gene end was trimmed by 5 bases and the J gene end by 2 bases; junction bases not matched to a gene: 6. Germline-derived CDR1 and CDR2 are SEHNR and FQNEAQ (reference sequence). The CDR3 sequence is CASSPTGPTYEQYF. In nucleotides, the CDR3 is TGTGCCAGCAGCCCGACAGGGCCCACCTACGAGCAGTACTTC.

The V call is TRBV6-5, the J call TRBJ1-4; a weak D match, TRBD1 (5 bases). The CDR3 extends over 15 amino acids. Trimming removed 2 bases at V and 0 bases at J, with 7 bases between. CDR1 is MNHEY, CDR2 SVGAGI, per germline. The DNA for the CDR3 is TGTGCCAGCAGTTACGGAGGGGCAACTAATGAAAAACTGTTTTTT. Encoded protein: CASSYGGATNEKLFF.

CDR3 loop: CASSRLGGSGNTIYF. Here the CDR3 DNA reads TGCGCCAGTTCTCGTCTAGGGGGTTCGGGAAACACCATATATTTT. This chain connects TRBV5-1 to TRBJ1-3; a weak D match, TRBD1 (6 bases). The V gene lost 8 bases and the J gene lost 4 bases, with 19 bases spanning the gap. This CDR3 has 15 residues. CDR1 is SGHRS and CDR2 is YFSETQ in the germline V gene.

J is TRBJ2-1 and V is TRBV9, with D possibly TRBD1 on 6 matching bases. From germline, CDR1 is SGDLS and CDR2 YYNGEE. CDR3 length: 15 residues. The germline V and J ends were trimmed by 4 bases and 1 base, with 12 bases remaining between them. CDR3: CASSLGQISYNEQFF. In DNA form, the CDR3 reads TGTGCCAGCAGCCTCGGACAGATTTCCTACAATGAGCAGTTCTTC.

DNA for the CDR3: TGTGCCAGCAGTTACGGAGACAGGCTAACTGGAAACACCATATATTTT. It yields the protein CASSYGDRLTGNTIYF. The chain joins TRBV6-5 to TRBJ1-3; possible D gene TRBD1, 6 bases. V gave up 2 bases and J gave up 2 bases, with 13 bases separating them. From germline, CDR1 is MNHEY and CDR2 SVGAGI. The CDR3 length is 16 residues.

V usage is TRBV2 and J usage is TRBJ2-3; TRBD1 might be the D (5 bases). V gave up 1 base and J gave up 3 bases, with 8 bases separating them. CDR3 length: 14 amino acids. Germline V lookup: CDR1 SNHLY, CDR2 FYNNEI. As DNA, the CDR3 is TGTGCCAGCAGTGAAGACAGGATGACAGATACGCAGTATTTT. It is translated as CASSEDRMTDTQYF.

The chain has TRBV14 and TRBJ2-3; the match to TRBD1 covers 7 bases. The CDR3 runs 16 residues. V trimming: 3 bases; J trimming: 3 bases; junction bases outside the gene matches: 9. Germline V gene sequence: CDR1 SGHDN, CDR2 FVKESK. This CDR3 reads CASSHHRDRITDTQYF. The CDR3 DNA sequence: TGTGCCAGCAGCCATCACCGGGACAGAATAACAGATACGCAGTATTTT. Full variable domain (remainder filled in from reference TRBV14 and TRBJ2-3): EAGVTQFPSHSVIEKGQTVTLRCDPISGHDNLYWYRRVMGKEIKFLLHFVKESKQDESGMPNNRFLAERTGGTYSTLKVQPAELEDSGVYFCASSHHRDRITDTQYFGPGTRLTVL.

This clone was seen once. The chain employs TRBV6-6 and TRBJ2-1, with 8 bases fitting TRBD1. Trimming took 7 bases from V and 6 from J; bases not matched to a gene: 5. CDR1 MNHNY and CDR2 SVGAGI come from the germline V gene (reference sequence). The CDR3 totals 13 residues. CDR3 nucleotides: TGTGCCAGCAATCGGGACAGGTCCAATGAGCAGTTCTTC. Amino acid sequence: CASNRDRSNEQFF.

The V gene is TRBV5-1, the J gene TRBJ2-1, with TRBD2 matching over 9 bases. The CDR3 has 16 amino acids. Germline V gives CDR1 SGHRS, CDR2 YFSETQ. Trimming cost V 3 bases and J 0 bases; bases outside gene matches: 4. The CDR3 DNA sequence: TGCGCCAGCAGCTCCCTAGCGGGGAGCTCCTACAATGAGCAGTTCTTC. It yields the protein CASSSLAGSSYNEQFF.

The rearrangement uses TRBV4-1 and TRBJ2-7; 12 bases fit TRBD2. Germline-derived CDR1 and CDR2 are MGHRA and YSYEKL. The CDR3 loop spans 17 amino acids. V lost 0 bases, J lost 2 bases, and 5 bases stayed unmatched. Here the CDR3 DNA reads TGCGCCAGCAGCCAAGATCGTCTAGCGGGGGGGCCCTACGAGCAGTACTTC. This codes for CASSQDRLAGGPYEQYF.

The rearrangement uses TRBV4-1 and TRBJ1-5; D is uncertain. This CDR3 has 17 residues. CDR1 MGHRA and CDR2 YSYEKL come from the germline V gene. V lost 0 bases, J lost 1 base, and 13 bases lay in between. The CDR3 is CASSQDRRGRSNQPQHF. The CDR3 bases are TGCGCCAGCAGCCAAGATCGTCGGGGTAGGAGCAATCAGCCCCAGCATTTT.

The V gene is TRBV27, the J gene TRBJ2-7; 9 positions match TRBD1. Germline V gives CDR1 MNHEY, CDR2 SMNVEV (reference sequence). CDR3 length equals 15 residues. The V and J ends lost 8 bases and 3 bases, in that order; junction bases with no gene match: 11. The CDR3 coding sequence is TGTGCCAGCGGCACCCGGGACAGGGCCAACTACGAGCAGTACTTC. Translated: CASGTRDRANYEQYF.

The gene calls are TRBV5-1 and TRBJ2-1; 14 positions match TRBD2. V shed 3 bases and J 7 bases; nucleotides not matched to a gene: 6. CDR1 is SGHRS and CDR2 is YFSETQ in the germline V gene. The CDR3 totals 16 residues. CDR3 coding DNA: TGCGCCAGCAGCTCCCGACTAGCGGGGGGGATTAATGAGCAGTTCTTC. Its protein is CASSSRLAGGINEQFF.

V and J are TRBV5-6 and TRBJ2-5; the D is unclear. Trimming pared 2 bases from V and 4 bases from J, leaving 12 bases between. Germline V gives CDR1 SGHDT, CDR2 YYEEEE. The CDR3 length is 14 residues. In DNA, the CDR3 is TGTGCCAGCAGCTTTGACTTGGCTCGAGAGACCCAGTACTTC. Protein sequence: CASSFDLARETQYF.

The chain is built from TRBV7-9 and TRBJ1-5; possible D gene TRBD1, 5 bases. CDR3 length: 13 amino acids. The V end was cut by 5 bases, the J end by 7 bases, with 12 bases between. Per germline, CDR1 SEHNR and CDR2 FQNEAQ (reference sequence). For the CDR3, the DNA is TGTGCCAGCAGCCGCGAGCAGGGACAGCCCCAGCATTTT. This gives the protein CASSREQGQPQHF.

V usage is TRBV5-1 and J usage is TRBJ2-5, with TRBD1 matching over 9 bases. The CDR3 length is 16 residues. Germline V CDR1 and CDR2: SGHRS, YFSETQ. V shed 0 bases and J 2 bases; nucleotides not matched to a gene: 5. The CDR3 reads CASSLGGTGSQETQYF. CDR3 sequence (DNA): TGCGCCAGCAGCTTGGGGGGGACAGGGTCACAAGAGACCCAGTACTTC.

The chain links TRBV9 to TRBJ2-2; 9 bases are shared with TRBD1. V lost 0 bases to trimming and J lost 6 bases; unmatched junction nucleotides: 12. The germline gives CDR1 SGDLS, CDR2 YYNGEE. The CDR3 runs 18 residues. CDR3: CASSVVPRGTGFAGELFF. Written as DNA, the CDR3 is TGTGCCAGCAGCGTAGTGCCGAGGGGGACAGGGTTCGCCGGGGAGCTGTTTTTT.

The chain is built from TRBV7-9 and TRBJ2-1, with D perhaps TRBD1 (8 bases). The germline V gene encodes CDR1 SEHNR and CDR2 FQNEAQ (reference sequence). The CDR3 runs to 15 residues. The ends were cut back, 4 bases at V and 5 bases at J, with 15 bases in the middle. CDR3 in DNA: TGTGCCAGCAGCTACGGACAGGGAGGGAACAATGAGCAGTTCTTC. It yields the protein CASSYGQGGNNEQFF.

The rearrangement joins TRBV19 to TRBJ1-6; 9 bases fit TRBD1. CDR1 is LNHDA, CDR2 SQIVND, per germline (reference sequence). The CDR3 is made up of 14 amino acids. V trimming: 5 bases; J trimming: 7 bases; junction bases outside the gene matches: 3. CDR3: CASSETGGNSPLHF. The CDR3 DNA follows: TGTGCCAGTAGTGAGACAGGGGGAAATTCACCCCTCCACTTT.

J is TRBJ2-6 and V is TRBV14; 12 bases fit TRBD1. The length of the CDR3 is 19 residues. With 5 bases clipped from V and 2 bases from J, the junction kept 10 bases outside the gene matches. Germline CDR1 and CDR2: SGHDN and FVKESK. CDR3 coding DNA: TGTGCCAGCAGCGAGGGGACAGGGGGCTTTGTCACTGGGGCCAACGTCCTGACTTTC. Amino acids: CASSEGTGGFVTGANVLTF.